This is a list of T cell receptor beta chains from one sample in a study of blood T cell repertoires in COVID-19. Clones were read by immunoSEQ multiplex PCR, and TCRdb kept only the in-frame ones, dropping some. The sample shows under 350,000 clones, 83% of them seen only once. The material sequenced was peripheral blood. These receptors were taken from a woman between 50 and 59 years old who had recovered from COVID-19. CDR3s include the opening cysteine and the closing phenylalanine or tryptophan. A D gene is named only where the DNA matches it firmly. The listing skips clone size in some rows; elsewhere it reads once, few, many or a size class.

TRBV24-1	-	TRBJ1-2	-	TGTGCCACCAGTGATTTAGCGGATGGCTACACCTTC	CATSDLADGYTF
TRBV5-8	-	TRBJ2-5	-	TGTGCCAGCAGTCGACAACAAGAGACCCAGTACTTC	CASSRQQETQYF
TRBV18	-	TRBJ2-1	-	TGTGCCAGCTCACCAGGTTCGGGATCCTACAATGAGCAGTTCTTC	CASSPGSGSYNEQFF
TRBV7-2	-	TRBJ2-3	-	TGTGCCAGCAGCTTGAGGTGGAGAACAGATACGCAGTATTTT	CASSLRWRTDTQYF
TRBV7-3	few	TRBJ2-2	-	TGTGCCAGCAGCCTGACTAACACCGGGGAGCTGTTTTTT	CASSLTNTGELFF
TRBV30	-	TRBJ2-7	TRBD2	TGTGCCTGGAACCTCGGGACTAGGGCCTACGAGCAGTACTTC	CAWNLGTRAYEQYF
TRBV5-1	-	TRBJ2-1	TRBD2	TGCGCCAGCAGCTCTACTAGCGGGGAGGGTGGGTTCTTC	CASSSTSGEGGFF
TRBV5-1	few	TRBJ2-7	TRBD2	TGCGCCAGCAGCTCCTATAGCGGGCACTCCTACGAGCAGTACTTC	CASSSYSGHSYEQYF
TRBV13	-	TRBJ2-7	TRBD1	TGTGCCAGCAGCACTCGAAGGACAGGGCCCTACGAGCAGTACTTC	CASSTRRTGPYEQYF
TRBV5-1	-	TRBJ1-2	TRBD1	TGCGCCAGCAGCTCACCGGGACAGGCCTATGGCTACACCTTC	CASSSPGQAYGYTF
TRBV4-2	once	TRBJ1-5	-	TGTGCCAGCAGCCCGGGAATGCGGGGCGGGGGCAATCAGCCCCAGCATTTT	CASSPGMRGGGNQPQHF
TRBV27	once	TRBJ2-1	TRBD2	TGTGCCAGCAGTGGGGCGTCCGGGACTAGACTCTACAATGAGCAGTTCTTC	CASSGASGTRLYNEQFF
TRBV5-5	-	TRBJ2-6	TRBD1	TGTGCCAGCAGCTCCATCACTGGGGGACAGGGCAGCTCTGGGGCCAACGTCCTGACTTTC	CASSSITGGQGSSGANVLTF
TRBV5-4	-	TRBJ2-7	TRBD2	TGTGCCAGCAGCACCGGTGGGGGGGATCGTCCCTACGAGCAGTACTTC	CASSTGGGDRPYEQYF
TRBV7-3	-	TRBJ2-2	-	TGTGCCAGCAGCTCTCAGGGGTGGACCGGGGAGCTGTTTTTT	CASSSQGWTGELFF
TRBV4-3	-	TRBJ1-6	TRBD1	TGCGCCAGCAGCCAAGAGAGGGGACAGAATAATTCACCCCTCCACTTT	CASSQERGQNNSPLHF
TRBV7-8	once	TRBJ2-5	-	TGTGCCAGCAGCCGAGCCCCGTACCAAGAGACCCAGTACTTC	CASSRAPYQETQYF
TRBV2	-	TRBJ2-3	TRBD2	TGTGCCAGCAGGAGGACTAGCGGGGGGGCCTCCACAGATACGCAGTATTTT	CASRRTSGGASTDTQYF
TRBV5-1	-	TRBJ2-3	TRBD1	TGCGCCAGCAGCTCCGGACAGGTTAGCACAGATACGCAGTATTTT	CASSSGQVSTDTQYF
TRBV25-1	-	TRBJ2-1	TRBD2	TGTGCCAGCAGTGTCTACTCTAGCGGGGGGGAGCAGTTCTTC	CASSVYSSGGEQFF
TRBV6-5	-	TRBJ2-7	-	TGTGCCAGCAGTTACTCGACGAGGCCGCTTTCCTACGAGCAGTACTTC	CASSYSTRPLSYEQYF
TRBV18	-	TRBJ2-1	-	TGTGCCAGCTCAGTCCGCAGGGGCACTAACAATGAGCAGTTCTTC	CASSVRRGTNNEQFF
TRBV4-3	-	TRBJ1-6	TRBD1	TGCGCCAGCAGCCGATCATCGGACAGGGGTGGATCACCCCTCCACTTT	CASSRSSDRGGSPLHF
TRBV6-2/TRBV6-3	-	TRBJ1-2	-	TGTGCCAGCAGTTACTCGGCGGGGCAGGACTATGGCTACACCTTC	CASSYSAGQDYGYTF
TRBV4-1	-	TRBJ2-5	TRBD1	TGCGCCAGCAGCTCACAGGGGCAAGAGACCCAGTACTTC	CASSSQGQETQYF
TRBV7-8	-	TRBJ2-7	TRBD1	TGTGCCAGCAGCCCAAACAGGGGCGAGCAGTACTTC	CASSPNRGEQYF
TRBV18	-	TRBJ1-5	-	TGTGCCAGCTCACCGGAGTATAGCAATCAGCCCCAGCATTTT	CASSPEYSNQPQHF
TRBV5-5	-	TRBJ2-7	-	TGTGCCAGCAGCTTGGAGGGGATTTGGGAGCAGTACTTC	CASSLEGIWEQYF
TRBV27	-	TRBJ2-4	-	TGTGCCAGCAGTTTAGAGGGCATGGCCAAAAACATTCAGTACTTC	CASSLEGMAKNIQYF
TRBV6-2/TRBV6-3	-	TRBJ2-1	TRBD2	TGTGCCAGCAGTTACTCTCGACTAGCGGGAGCCCCTGAGCAGTTCTTC	CASSYSRLAGAPEQFF
TRBV6-5	-	TRBJ2-7	TRBD1	TGTGCCAGCAGACCCACCGGGACAGGGTACAACGAGCAGTACTTC	CASRPTGTGYNEQYF
TRBV7-6	-	TRBJ2-1	-	TGTGCCAGCAGCCCGGTGGGGGGGGCCCTGGGTGGATATGAGCAGTTCTTC	CASSPVGGALGGYEQFF